This T cell receptor beta chain was found in a study of T cells after yellow fever vaccination (dated by TCRdb to about 2019). About the full investigation: The SMART-Seq v4 Ultra Low Input RNA kit was used to prepare libraries from fractions with low cell numbers. Bulk TCR alpha and beta repertoires were sequenced longitudinally to track T-cell clones before and after primary and booster YFV17D yellow fever vaccination. The cohort comprised two healthy male donors, one aged 18 to 30 and one aged 30 to 40 years. Blood was drawn at multiple timepoints before and after primary and secondary immunization, with bulk PBMC replicates and cell subsets isolated.

Sample treatment or condition, as interpreted from the label and publication: live attenuated yellow fever vaccine strain. At each blood-draw timepoint, two biological replicates of bulk PBMCs were obtained. A standard Ficoll-Paque protocol was used to isolate PBMCs from peripheral blood. RNA was extracted with TriZol from bulk PBMCs, CD4 and CD8 fractions, and dextramer-positive and dextramer-negative fractions. This clonotype was found many times. Its antigen is still unknown. Base qualities are not at hand, and no much larger clone is one base apart. The data were produced on an Illumina NovaSeq 6000. Synthesis of TCR cDNA relied on 5'RACE template switching, a step that introduced a universal primer site along with unique molecular identifiers. Priming for cDNA synthesis came from both the TCR alpha and TCR beta constant segments. Two PCR steps were used to amplify libraries, with sample barcodes and sequencing adapters being added in the second step. Sequencing of libraries was done on Illumina HiSeq 2500 (2x100 bp) or NovaSeq (2x150 bp). From the authors' description of their analysis: MIGEC was used to demultiplex reads and collapse the reads into UMI consensus sequences, and MiXCR was used for V(D)J alignment. Vaccine-responding clonotypes were defined with edgeR using replicate PBMC samples, requiring FDR below 0.01 and a log2 fold change above 5 up to day 15. Bulk clonotypes were assigned CD4 or CD8 identity according to which sequenced CD4 or CD8 repertoire held them at higher abundance. Using fastp at Q25 and MiXCR, TCRdb reprocessed the public reads and kept productive beta chains. For every CDR3 protein sequence, its rows merge into one entry that carries the most common genes and DNA. TCRdb, not the authors, supplied the V and J calls. The sample contains 310,000 or so distinct CDR3 sequences, 3.6% of them found a single time. The ten biggest clones cover around 22% of the sample.

Broader findings and caveats from the paper: A small share of clonotypes was detected in both CD4 and CD8 compartments, with the overlap likely arising from convergent recombination. Compared with the primary T-cell response, the secondary T-cell response was weaker but faster, peaking on day 5 rather than day 15. FACS-sorted repertoires could contain abundant contaminating clonotypes from the bulk population, so computational filtering was required. Most clones expanded after primary vaccination (approximately 97% of CD4 and roughly 88% of CD8) were re-detected after the booster, suggesting that broad memory maintenance occurred. Only two donors were included in the study, so the extent to which the findings can be generalized is limited.

The germline V end is reduced by 8 bases and the J end by 6 bases; junction bases left unmatched: 3. The CDR3, cysteine through phenylalanine, is 12 amino acids long. The kept DNA is CDR3 alone, 36 bases in frame from the first base. CDR1 is given as MNHEY and CDR2 as SMNVEV, both from the germline V gene (reference sequence). The rearranged chain carries TRBV27 and TRBJ2-5, and TRBD2 aligns with 10 junction nucleotides. The sequence derives from a man aged 18 to 29 who received the YFV17D yellow fever vaccine. This specimen was PBMCs, taken on the day of the yellow fever booster vaccination. In nucleotides, the sequence is TGTGCCAGCGGTAGCGGGGGGAAGACCCAGTACTTC. The encoded protein is CASGSGGKTQYF.